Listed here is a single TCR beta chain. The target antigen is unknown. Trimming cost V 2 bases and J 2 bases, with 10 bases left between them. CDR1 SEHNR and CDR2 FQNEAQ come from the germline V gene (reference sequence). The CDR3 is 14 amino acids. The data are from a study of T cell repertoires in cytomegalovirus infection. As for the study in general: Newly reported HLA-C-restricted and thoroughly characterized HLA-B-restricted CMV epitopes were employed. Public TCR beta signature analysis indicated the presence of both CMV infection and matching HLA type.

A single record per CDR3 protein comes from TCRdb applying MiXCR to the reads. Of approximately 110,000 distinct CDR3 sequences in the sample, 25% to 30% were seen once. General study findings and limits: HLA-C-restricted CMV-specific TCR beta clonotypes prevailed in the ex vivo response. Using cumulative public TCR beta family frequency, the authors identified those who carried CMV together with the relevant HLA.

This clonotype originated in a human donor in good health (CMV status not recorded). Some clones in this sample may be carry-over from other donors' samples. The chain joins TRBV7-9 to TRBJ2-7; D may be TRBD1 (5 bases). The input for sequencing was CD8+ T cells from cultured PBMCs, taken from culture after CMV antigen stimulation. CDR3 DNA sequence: TGTGCCAGCAGCTTATCTGAAGGGGCCTACGAGCAGTACTTC. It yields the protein CASSLSEGAYEQYF.